Listed below are T cell receptor beta chains from one sample, sequenced in a study of T cells after yellow fever vaccination. One entry per CDR3 protein results from TCRdb running MiXCR on the 5' RACE reads. The sample has under 400,000 distinct CDR3 sequences; roughly 10% are singletons. The sequencing here drew on PBMCs, taken on the day of the first yellow fever vaccination. Receptors originate from a man aged 18 to 30 who received the YFV17D yellow fever vaccine. The CDR3 runs from the conserved cysteine through the conserved F or W. The D gene is left open where the match is weak. Expanded clones get a size class; other rows say once, few or many, or leave the size out.

TGTGCCAGCATCGGGTGGGGCACAGATACGCAGTATTTT | CASIGWGTDTQYF | TRBJ2-3 | NA | many | TRBV6-1
TGTGCCAGCAGTCCATGGACTAGCTCCCACGAGCAGTACTTC | CASSPWTSSHEQYF | TRBJ2-7 | TRBD2 | few | TRBV27
TGTGCCAGCACCCCCCGACTAGCGGGGGAGGGGTTCTTC | CASTPRLAGEGFF | TRBJ2-1 | TRBD2 | NA | TRBV28
TGCAGTGCTAGAGACGCTCAGTGGTCCACAGATACGCAGTATTTT | CSARDAQWSTDTQYF | TRBJ2-3 | NA | NA | TRBV20-1
TGTGCCAGCAGTTGCGGGCCGTCGGGGGTTAATGAGCAGTTCTTC | CASSCGPSGVNEQFF | TRBJ2-1 | NA | NA | TRBV6-5
TGTGCCAGCAGCTTAGGCGGGCCGCAGTACTTC | CASSLGGPQYF | TRBJ2-7 | NA | few | TRBV7-2
TGTGCCAGCAGCCGAAAGACAGGGCCCACCGGGGAGCTGTTTTTT | CASSRKTGPTGELFF | TRBJ2-2 | TRBD1 | NA | TRBV7-9
TGTGCTAGTGGTTTCAGGGGGCGAGGTGAGACCCAGTACTTC | CASGFRGRGETQYF | TRBJ2-5 | TRBD1 | few | TRBV12-5
TGTGCCTCCAAATTGCAGGTGATTGGGAACACTGAAGCTTTCTTT | CASKLQVIGNTEAFF | TRBJ1-1 | NA | few | TRBV10-3
TGCAGTGCCAGGACCCGACAGTCTAATGAAAAACTGTTTTTT | CSARTRQSNEKLFF | TRBJ1-4 | NA | few | TRBV20-1
TGTGCCAGTAGTCGTTCCCAGCTGGGCCACTATGGCTACACCTTC | CASSRSQLGHYGYTF | TRBJ1-2 | NA | NA | TRBV19
TGTGCCATCAGCGGGGCAGGGAAATCCTACGAGCAGTACTTC | CAISGAGKSYEQYF | TRBJ2-7 | NA | NA | TRBV10-3
TGTGCCAGCAGCAAACGACAGGGAGTAAACACCATATATTTT | CASSKRQGVNTIYF | TRBJ1-3 | TRBD1 | few | TRBV5-5
TGTGCCGTCGGAGGACAAAACAATTCACCCCTCCACTTT | CAVGGQNNSPLHF | TRBJ1-6 | NA | NA | TRBV7-6
TGTGCCAGCAGCTATGGACCGGGACTAGCGGGGACCTCTGGGGCCAACGTCCTGACTTTC | CASSYGPGLAGTSGANVLTF | TRBJ2-6 | TRBD2 | few | TRBV11-2
TGCGCCAGCAGCTACCAGGGGGACGATACGCAGTATTTT | CASSYQGDDTQYF | TRBJ2-3 | TRBD1 | few | TRBV5-1
TGTGCCAGCAGCTCCTTTCCGGGCCAGCCCCAGCATTTT | CASSSFPGQPQHF | TRBJ1-5 | NA | many | TRBV7-3
TGCGCCAGCACCGTACAGGGGAAAGAGACCCAGTACTTC | CASTVQGKETQYF | TRBJ2-5 | TRBD1 | few | TRBV5-1
TGCGCCAGCAGCTCGTGGGCGGCCAACCCTAACTATGGCTACACCTTC | CASSSWAANPNYGYTF | TRBJ1-2 | NA | NA | TRBV5-1
TGTGCCAGCAGCTTAGTTGGAGCGGGGGGTTACAATGAGCAGTTCTTC | CASSLVGAGGYNEQFF | TRBJ2-1 | TRBD2 | many | TRBV7-2
TGCGCCAGCAGCCCCAACTGGCAGGACGGAGAAAAACTGTTTTTT | CASSPNWQDGEKLFF | TRBJ1-4 | NA | NA | TRBV4-3
TGTGCCAGCAGCCCTCGGCTAGCGGGGGGAGAGACCCAGTACTTC | CASSPRLAGGETQYF | TRBJ2-5 | TRBD2 | NA | TRBV5-4
TGTGCCAGCACCAGAGCCATTCTCGGCTCCTACGAGCAGTACTTC | CASTRAILGSYEQYF | TRBJ2-7 | NA | few | TRBV6-1
TGCAGTGCCCAAGGGGGGAACTATGGCTACACCTTC | CSAQGGNYGYTF | TRBJ1-2 | NA | NA | TRBV20-1
TGTGCCAGCAGAAAAGACAGGGTCGAAGCTTTCTTT | CASRKDRVEAFF | TRBJ1-1 | TRBD1 | NA | TRBV12-3/TRBV12-4
TGCGCCAGCAGCTTGTACTCTACCTCTGGCGGGGGTTACAATGAGCAGTTCTTC | CASSLYSTSGGGYNEQFF | TRBJ2-1 | TRBD2 | few | TRBV5-1
TGTGCCACCAGCGGACAACAGGGGACGGGGAGCAATCAGCCCCAGCATTTT | CATSGQQGTGSNQPQHF | TRBJ1-5 | TRBD1 | few | TRBV15
TGCAGTGCGCCGAGACTAGCGGGGACCTACGAGCAGTACTTC | CSAPRLAGTYEQYF | TRBJ2-7 | TRBD2 | few | TRBV20-1
TGTGCCAGCTCACCATCGAGGGTCGCTGTTTTGGACACTGAAGCTTTCTTT | CASSPSRVAVLDTEAFF | TRBJ1-1 | NA | many | TRBV18
TGTGCCACCAGTCCCCTTAGGACAGGGCTTCTAAATCAGCCCCAGCATTTT | CATSPLRTGLLNQPQHF | TRBJ1-5 | TRBD1 | NA | TRBV24-1
TGTGCCAGCAGCTTAGCGCCTAAAGGGACAGGGAGCACAGATACGCAGTATTTT | CASSLAPKGTGSTDTQYF | TRBJ2-3 | TRBD1 | few | TRBV7-2
TGTGCCAGCAGCCTGAGGGGGGTGGGCACCGGGGAGCTGTTTTTT | CASSLRGVGTGELFF | TRBJ2-2 | NA | many | TRBV7-2
TGTGCCTGGAGCCAACCCACTAGCGGGGGGTACAATGAGCAGTTCTTC | CAWSQPTSGGYNEQFF | TRBJ2-1 | TRBD2 | few | TRBV30
TGCGCCAGCAGCCAACGACAGGCAGGCGATGGCTACACCTTC | CASSQRQAGDGYTF | TRBJ1-2 | NA | NA | TRBV4-1
TGTGCCACCAGCAGAGATCGAGGTGATACGCAGTATTTT | CATSRDRGDTQYF | TRBJ2-3 | NA | few | TRBV15
TGTGCCAGCAGTTTATTCGGGGCATCCGGGGAGACCCAGTACTTC | CASSLFGASGETQYF | TRBJ2-5 | NA | NA | TRBV28
TGTGCCAGCAGCTTAACCCCAAGGGAGACCCAGTACTTC | CASSLTPRETQYF | TRBJ2-5 | NA | NA | TRBV7-9
TGCAGTGCTAGAGATTGGGGGACTGAAGCTTTCTTT | CSARDWGTEAFF | TRBJ1-1 | NA | few | TRBV20-1
TGCAGTGCTAGAGTCAGGGTTAGTTCTGGTGGTGAAGCTTTCTTT | CSARVRVSSGGEAFF | TRBJ1-1 | NA | few | TRBV20-1